The 32 T cell receptor beta chains below come from one sample, sequenced in a study of T cell responses to AZD1222 COVID-19 vaccine. TCRdb keeps only in-frame clones here, not all; method: immunoSEQ multiplex PCR. Counted here are approximately 180,000 clones, about 92% occurring once; the ten biggest clones make up 10%. The sample was peripheral blood, taken on day 0 of AZD1222 vaccination. The receptors come from an adult in good health.

J is TRBJ2-5 and V is TRBV10-2; 9 bases align to TRBD1. V trimming: 11 bases; J trimming: 2 bases; junction bases outside the gene matches: 6. The CDR3 contains 13 residues. CDR1 WSHSY and CDR2 SAAADI come from the germline V gene. CDR3 DNA: TGCGCCTGGGACAGGGTTGCGCAAGAGACCCAGTACTTC. As protein: CAWDRVAQETQYF.

The V and J genes are TRBV4-1 and TRBJ1-1, with D possibly matching TRBD1 (5 bases). Per the germline V gene, CDR1 is MGHRA and CDR2 is YSYEKL. The CDR3 consists of 13 residues. The germline V and J ends were trimmed by 0 bases and 7 bases, with 9 bases remaining between them. Here the CDR3 DNA reads TGCGCCAGCAGCCAAGATTGGGGGATTGAAGCTTTCTTT. As protein: CASSQDWGIEAFF.

The chain carries TRBV28 and TRBJ2-1, with 12 bases identical to TRBD2. There are 14 residues in the CDR3. Per germline, CDR1 MDHEN and CDR2 SYDVKM. The V segment lost 3 bases and the J segment 11 bases; nucleotides outside the gene matches: 5. CDR3 sequence (DNA): TGTGCCAGCAGTTTGATACTAGCGGGGGGTAAGCAGTTCTTC. Amino acid sequence: CASSLILAGGKQFF.

The V gene is TRBV12-3 or TRBV12-4, the J gene TRBJ1-2; D is unresolved. The CDR3 runs 11 residues. The V gene lost 8 bases and the J gene lost 6 bases, with 10 bases spanning the gap. CDR3 region: CASLTPDGYTF. CDR3 nucleotide sequence: TGTGCCAGCCTAACGCCGGATGGCTACACCTTC.

The rearrangement joins TRBV28 to TRBJ1-1; D not resolved. Germline V CDR1 and CDR2: MDHEN, SYDVKM. Between the trimmed V and J ends, which lost 5 bases and 4 bases, there was a span of 17 bases. This CDR3 spans 15 amino acids. The CDR3 loop is CASSGLIEARTEAFF. CDR3 coding DNA: TGTGCCAGCAGTGGGTTAATCGAGGCCCGCACTGAAGCTTTCTTT.

The chain combines TRBV19 with TRBJ1-2; a possible D gene is TRBD1 (6 bases). Germline values: CDR1 LNHDA, CDR2 SQIVND (reference sequence). V was trimmed by 7 bases and J by 4 bases, leaving 16 bases between them. This CDR3 contains 14 residues. CDR3 in DNA: TGTGCCAGTAACAGAGAGGGACAAATCTATGGCTACACCTTC. This translates into CASNREGQIYGYTF.

The chain links TRBV5-4 to TRBJ2-7, with D uncertain. CDR1 is SGHNT, CDR2 YYREEE, per germline (reference sequence). There are 12 residues in the CDR3. V shed 0 bases and J shed 6 bases, with 7 bases lying between them. For the CDR3, the DNA is TGTGCCAGCAGCTTGGCAAAGGCCGAGCAGTACTTC. Its translation: CASSLAKAEQYF. Based on the CDR3 plus reference TRBV5-4 and TRBJ2-7, the full variable domain is ETGVTQSPTHLIKTRGQQVTLRCSSQSGHNTVSWYQQALGQGPQFIFQYYREEENGRGNFPPRFSGLQFPNYSSELNVNALELDDSALYLCASSLAKAEQYFGPGTRLTVT.

This clone appeared a few times. This chain uses TRBV7-9 with TRBJ1-2, with 8 bases fitting TRBD1. Per the germline V gene, CDR1 is SEHNR and CDR2 is FQNEAQ (reference sequence). The CDR3 length is 17 residues. V shed 4 bases and J 4 bases; nucleotides not matched to a gene: 14. In DNA, the CDR3 is TGTGCCAGCAGCTCGTCCCCGAGACAGGGGTCTACCTATGGCTACACCTTC. Residues: CASSSSPRQGSTYGYTF. The entire variable domain, with the rest obtained from reference TRBV7-9 and TRBJ1-2, is as follows: DTGVSQNPRHKITKRGQNVTFRCDPISEHNRLYWYRQTLGQGPEFLTYFQNEAQLEKSRLLSDRFSAERPKGSFSTLEIQRTEQGDSAMYLCASSSSPRQGSTYGYTFGSGTRLTVV.

The chain couples TRBV27 to TRBJ2-1, with 7 bases aligning to TRBD1. The V and J ends lost 2 bases and 8 bases, in that order; junction bases with no gene match: 6. CDR3 length equals 14 residues. Germline assignment: CDR1 MNHEY and CDR2 SMNVEV (reference sequence). For the CDR3, the DNA is TGTGCCAGCAGTTTAGAGGGGGCGCACGATGAGCAGTTCTTC. It encodes CASSLEGAHDEQFF.

This chain connects TRBV19 to TRBJ2-7; TRBD2 agrees at 8 bases. V was pared by 4 bases and J by 0 bases, with 2 bases of the junction left unmatched. CDR3 size: 14 residues. CDR1 LNHDA and CDR2 SQIVND come from the germline V gene (reference sequence). CDR3 protein: CASSRSGSSYEQYF. CDR3 DNA: TGTGCCAGTAGTAGGAGCGGGAGCTCCTACGAGCAGTACTTC.

This chain uses TRBV11-2 with TRBJ1-1; TRBD1 matches at 8 bases. Germline CDR1 reads SGHAT; CDR2 reads FQNNGV. The CDR3 length is 18 residues. With V trimmed by 1 base and J by 1 base, 11 bases remained unmatched. The CDR3 sequence: CASSLVKPGQAKNTEAFF. In DNA, the CDR3 is TGTGCCAGCAGCTTAGTTAAACCGGGACAGGCTAAGAACACTGAAGCTTTCTTT.

This chain connects TRBV11-3 to TRBJ2-1; 14 bases fit TRBD2. CDR3 length: 17 amino acids. Trimming cost V 5 bases and J 7 bases; bases outside gene matches: 10. Looked up from germline, CDR1 is SGHNT and CDR2 is YENEEA. The chain's CDR3 is CASSPGGLAGDRNEQFF. The DNA of the CDR3 is TGTGCCAGCAGCCCTGGGGGACTAGCGGGAGATAGGAATGAGCAGTTCTTC. The full variable domain, rest sourced from reference TRBV11-3 and TRBJ2-1, is EAGVVQSPRYKIIEKKQPVAFWCNPISGHNTLYWYLQNLGQGPELLIRYENEEAVDDSQLPKDRFSAERLKGVDSTLKIQPAELGDSAVYLCASSPGGLAGDRNEQFFGPGTRLTVL.

The chain uses TRBV30 and TRBJ1-6; a weak D match, TRBD1 (6 bases). This CDR3 comprises 12 residues. The germline gives CDR1 GTSNPN, CDR2 SVGIG (reference sequence). Trimming cost V 7 bases and J 7 bases, with 11 bases left between them. CDR3 amino acids: CASTGMNSPLHF. The DNA of the CDR3 is TGTGCCTCCACAGGGATGAATTCACCCCTCCACTTT.

The V and J genes are TRBV19 and TRBJ2-1; 9 bases align to TRBD2. The CDR3 runs 15 residues. Losses at the gene ends were 4 bases for V and 7 bases for J; bases not matched to a gene: 8. Germline V gene data show CDR1 as LNHDA and CDR2 as SQIVND (reference sequence). The CDR3: CASSSPGAGGNEQFF. In DNA, the CDR3 is TGTGCCAGTAGTAGCCCCGGGGCGGGAGGGAATGAGCAGTTCTTC.

Here the CDR3 reads CSATPGNTIYF. Written as DNA, the CDR3 is TGCAGTGCTACTCCTGGAAACACCATATATTTT. This chain connects TRBV20-1 to TRBJ1-3; D unclear. V lost 4 bases, J lost 2 bases, and 3 bases lay in between. Per the germline V gene, CDR1 is DFQATT and CDR2 is SNEGSKA (reference sequence). This CDR3 is 11 amino acids long.

The V and J genes are TRBV6-4 and TRBJ1-2; 8 nucleotides line up with TRBD1. CDR1 MRHNA and CDR2 SNTAGT come from the germline V gene. The CDR3 covers 15 residues. V was pared by 6 bases and J by 0 bases, with 6 bases of the junction left unmatched. This CDR3 is CASSQDRAANYGYTF. The CDR3, as DNA: TGTGCCAGCAGCCAGGACAGGGCGGCTAACTATGGCTACACCTTC.

The chain recombines TRBV16 with TRBJ1-1; D is unresolved. Germline CDR1 reads KGHSY; CDR2 reads FQNENV. Between the trimmed V and J ends, which lost 2 bases and 1 base, there was a span of 2 bases. The CDR3 totals 12 residues. The CDR3 is CASSQGNTEAFF. The CDR3 region has the DNA TGTGCCAGCAGCCAAGGGAACACTGAAGCTTTCTTT.

V gene TRBV5-4 combines with J gene TRBJ1-1; D is possibly TRBD1 (6 bases). Germline CDR1 reads SGHNT; CDR2 reads YYREEE (reference sequence). The CDR3 length is 15 residues. The V end was cut by 1 base, the J end by 4 bases, with 14 bases between. CDR3 nucleotides: TGTGCCAGCAGCTTGATGGGGGCGCAGGGCACTGAAGCTTTCTTT. This encodes CASSLMGAQGTEAFF.

The chain combines TRBV7-9 with TRBJ2-1; TRBD1 agrees at 7 bases. This CDR3 spans 15 amino acids. V shed 1 base, J shed 4 bases, and the junction held 4 bases outside the gene matches. Germline loops: CDR1 SEHNR, CDR2 FQNEAQ (reference sequence). CDR3 loop: CASSLGDRLYNEQFF. DNA for the CDR3: TGTGCCAGCAGCTTAGGGGACAGACTTTACAATGAGCAGTTCTTC.

V gene TRBV5-5 combines with J gene TRBJ2-1; either TRBD1 or TRBD2 may supply D (7 bases each). The CDR3 is made up of 14 amino acids. CDR1 and CDR2 from the germline V gene are SGHKS and YYEKEE (reference sequence). V was pared by 4 bases and J by 7 bases, with 15 bases between. The CDR3 region is CASSPGGSGNEQFF. CDR3 nucleotide sequence: TGTGCCAGCAGCCCAGGGGGTAGCGGGAATGAGCAGTTCTTC.

This rearrangement joins TRBV2 to TRBJ2-7; possible D gene TRBD2, 5 bases. The CDR3 totals 13 residues. V was clipped by 4 bases and J by 9 bases, with 16 bases between them. Germline V lookup: CDR1 SNHLY, CDR2 FYNNEI. This CDR3 is CASSVGPGGPQYV. The DNA of the CDR3 is TGTGCCAGCAGTGTAGGGCCAGGAGGCCCGCAGTACGTC.

V usage is TRBV4-3 and J usage is TRBJ1-5, with D possibly TRBD1 on 5 matching bases. This CDR3 comprises 15 residues. Germline CDR1 and CDR2: LGHNA and YSLEER. V was trimmed by 1 base and J by 4 bases, leaving 11 bases between them. The CDR3 loop is CASSQGTHPNQPQHF. The CDR3 DNA follows: TGCGCCAGCAGCCAAGGGACACATCCTAATCAGCCCCAGCATTTT.

The DNA of the CDR3 is TGTGCCAGCAGTGTTAGTGGGGGGCGCAAGATCAATCAGCCCCAGCATTTT. Its protein product is CASSVSGGRKINQPQHF. V gene TRBV6-1 combines with J gene TRBJ1-5, with D perhaps matching TRBD1 (6 bases). Trimming removed 4 bases at V and 3 bases at J, with 19 bases between. This CDR3 contains 17 residues. Germline values: CDR1 MNHNS, CDR2 SASEGT.

This chain uses TRBV28 with TRBJ1-2; no reliable D call. The germline V and J ends were trimmed by 3 bases and 2 bases, with 7 bases remaining between them. The CDR3 spans 13 residues. Germline CDR1 reads MDHEN; CDR2 reads SYDVKM. CDR3 DNA sequence: TGTGCCAGCAGTTTTAACTTAAACTATGGCTACACCTTC. Translation: CASSFNLNYGYTF.

This chain uses TRBV4-2 with TRBJ2-3; 12 bases fit TRBD2. Germline V gene lookup returns CDR1 LGHNA and CDR2 YNFKEQ. This CDR3 is built from 15 residues. The trim removed 1 base at V and 4 bases at J, leaving 0 bases unmatched. The CDR3 reads CASSQASGGADTQYF. Written as DNA, the CDR3 is TGTGCCAGCAGCCAAGCTAGCGGGGGGGCAGATACGCAGTATTTT.

The J gene is TRBJ1-2, the V gene TRBV3-1 (or the pseudogene TRBV3-2); D is unresolved. Germline values: CDR1 LGHDT, CDR2 YNNKEL (reference sequence). V lost 0 bases and J 4 bases, leaving 3 bases between the germline ends. The CDR3 loop spans 12 amino acids. For the CDR3, the DNA is TGTGCCAGCAGCCAAGACGGCTATGGCTACACCTTC. It yields the protein CASSQDGYGYTF.

This clone has only one observation. The sample carries other DNA sequences with the same CDR3. The rearrangement links TRBV7-9 to TRBJ1-1; tentative D call: TRBD1 (5 bases). V lost 6 bases and J 3 bases, leaving 8 bases between the germline ends. Germline V CDR1 and CDR2: SEHNR, FQNEAQ (reference sequence). This CDR3 has 12 amino acids. CDR3 sequence reads: CASSRGDTEAFF. CDR3 coding DNA: TGTGCCAGCAGTCGAGGGGACACTGAAGCTTTCTTT.

The chain couples TRBV19 to TRBJ2-1; D may be TRBD2 (6 bases). The CDR3 covers 15 residues. Trimming shortened V by 5 bases and J by 0 bases, and 11 bases separated the two germline ends. Germline CDR1 is LNHDA and CDR2 is SQIVND (reference sequence). CDR3 DNA: TGTGCCAGTAGTTTTCCCGGGGGCTCCTACAATGAGCAGTTCTTC. Translating it yields CASSFPGGSYNEQFF.

The rearrangement uses TRBV28 and TRBJ2-4; 7 bases fit TRBD1. Germline assignment: CDR1 MDHEN and CDR2 SYDVKM. J gave up 6 bases and V 2 bases, and 1 base lay outside the gene matches. There are 13 residues in the CDR3. CDR3: CASSLRTGNIQYF. For the CDR3, the DNA is TGTGCCAGCAGTTTACGGACAGGAAACATTCAGTACTTC.

J is TRBJ1-5 and V is TRBV11-2, with D possibly being TRBD1 (6 bases). There are 13 residues in the CDR3. Trimming took off 5 bases at V and 4 bases at J, with 9 bases between the two ends. Germline V gene data show CDR1 as SGHAT and CDR2 as FQNNGV. Here the CDR3 DNA reads TGTGCCAGCAGCCCTGACAGGAATCAGCCCCAGCATTTT. Translation: CASSPDRNQPQHF. Filled out from reference TRBV11-2 and TRBJ1-5, the complete variable domain reads EAGVAQSPRYKIIEKRQSVAFWCNPISGHATLYWYQQILGQGPKLLIQFQNNGVVDDSQLPKDRFSAERLKGVDSTLKIQPAKLEDSAVYLCASSPDRNQPQHFGDGTRLSIL.

This chain connects TRBV10-3 to TRBJ2-1; TRBD1 agrees at 7 bases. The V and J ends lost 6 bases and 6 bases, in that order; junction bases with no gene match: 5. This CDR3 is built from 13 residues. In germline, CDR1 is ENHRY, CDR2 SYGVKD. CDR3 sequence reads: CAISTTGVNEQFF. In nucleotides, the CDR3 is TGTGCCATCAGCACCACAGGGGTCAATGAGCAGTTCTTC.

The chain joins TRBV2 to TRBJ2-1; 14 nucleotides align to TRBD2. The CDR3 covers 17 residues. The V gene end was trimmed by 5 bases and the J gene end by 9 bases; junction bases not matched to a gene: 12. Germline V gene sequence: CDR1 SNHLY, CDR2 FYNNEI. The CDR3 DNA is TGTGCCAGCAGTACCTCCGGGACTAGCGGGGGCGGGAGTGAGCAGTTCTTC. Translating gives CASSTSGTSGGGSEQFF.